The 30 T cell receptor beta chains given below trace back to one sample, sequenced in a study of blood T cell repertoires in COVID-19 (dated by TCRdb to about 2020). Receptors were amplified or captured by the immunoSEQ multiplex PCR assay. TCRdb holds this immuneACCESS table with in-frame rearrangements only. Some clones are missing; in checked studies, unresolved V genes explain under half, and the rest has no known cause. This sample gives 450,000 or so clones in total; roughly 90% of them show up just once. The ten biggest clones cover 1.5% to 1.8% of the sample. Sequencing was carried out using peripheral blood. The origin of the receptors is a woman aged 35 to 49 with COVID-19, enrolled during active disease.

The J gene is TRBJ1-2, the V gene TRBV24-1; unclear D gene. The CDR3 is 14 amino acids. Germline CDR1 reads KGHDR; CDR2 reads SFDVKD. Deletions cut 3 bases from V and 2 bases from J, with 9 bases between. CDR3 DNA sequence: TGTGCCACCAGTGATGTGACGGGGAACTATGGCTACACCTTC. This translates into CATSDVTGNYGYTF.

The chain links TRBV19 to TRBJ1-5; D remains ambiguous. The CDR3 covers 13 residues. Trimming removed 7 bases at V and 6 bases at J, with 13 bases between. Per germline, CDR1 LNHDA and CDR2 SQIVND (reference sequence). DNA for the CDR3: TGTGCCAGTACCTCCCGGGAGGCTCAGCCCCAGCATTTT. It is translated as CASTSREAQPQHF.

This chain joins TRBV7-2 and TRBJ1-2; D perhaps matches TRBD1 (5 bases). The V gene's germline CDR1 is SGHTA and CDR2 FQGNSA. Between the trimmed V and J ends, which lost 1 base and 4 bases, there was a span of 10 bases. The CDR3 totals 14 residues. The CDR3 spells CASSLVARVYGYTF. CDR3 coding DNA: TGTGCCAGCAGCTTAGTCGCCAGGGTCTATGGCTACACCTTC.

V usage is TRBV7-2 and J usage is TRBJ2-1; a possible D gene is TRBD1 (6 bases). Trimming removed 8 bases from V and 7 bases from J, with 18 bases in between. CDR3 length equals 14 residues. The germline CDR1 and CDR2 sequences are SGHTA and FQGNSA. Here the CDR3 DNA reads TGTGCCAGCGAGACTAACAGGGTAAGGAATGAGCAGTTCTTC. It specifies CASETNRVRNEQFF.

The genes are TRBV6-5 and TRBJ2-1, with 7 positions matching TRBD1. J gave up 7 bases and V 2 bases, and 2 bases lay outside the gene matches. Germline V lookup: CDR1 MNHEY, CDR2 SVGAGI. CDR3 length equals 13 residues. CDR3 sequence (DNA): TGTGCCAGCAGTTACGACAGGGTGAATGAGCAGTTCTTC. Encoded protein: CASSYDRVNEQFF.

The V and J genes are TRBV6-1 and TRBJ2-3; D gene ambiguous. The germline gives CDR1 MNHNS, CDR2 SASEGT. This CDR3 is built from 15 residues. V was shortened by 2 bases and J by 2 bases, with 11 bases between the two germline ends. The CDR3 spells CASSEILATTDTQYF. The CDR3 DNA follows: TGTGCCAGCAGTGAAATCCTTGCTACCACAGATACGCAGTATTTT.

The rearrangement links TRBV9 to TRBJ1-2; D is possibly TRBD1 (6 bases). The length of the CDR3 is 16 residues. V was trimmed by 3 bases and J by 2 bases, leaving 17 bases between them. Looked up from germline, CDR1 is SGDLS and CDR2 is YYNGEE. DNA of the CDR3: TGTGCCAGCAGCGCCTCGGCCGGACAGATAAACTATGGCTACACCTTC. Its protein product is CASSASAGQINYGYTF.

This rearrangement joins TRBV15 to TRBJ2-7; D remains unclear. Looked up from germline, CDR1 is LNHNV and CDR2 is YYDKDF (reference sequence). Trimming removed 0 bases from V and 4 bases from J, with 4 bases in between. The CDR3 consists of 12 residues. CDR3: CATSRDLYEQYF. The CDR3 region has the DNA TGTGCCACCAGCAGAGATCTGTACGAGCAGTACTTC.

The chain recombines TRBV4-3 with TRBJ2-7, with 7 bases that match TRBD1. The CDR3 is 15 amino acids. Germline CDR1 is LGHNA and CDR2 is YSLEER. With 1 base clipped from V and 1 base from J, the junction kept 4 bases outside the gene matches. The CDR3 DNA reads as TGCGCCAGCAGCCAAGGCCCAGGGGGATCCTACGAGCAGTACTTC. Amino acids: CASSQGPGGSYEQYF.

The V gene is TRBV9, the J gene TRBJ2-2; 11 positions agree with TRBD1. V shed 4 bases, J shed 5 bases, and the junction held 4 bases outside the gene matches. CDR1 is SGDLS and CDR2 is YYNGEE in the germline V gene. This CDR3 is built from 15 residues. CDR3 coding DNA: TGTGCCAGCAGCACCGGACAGGGGGCAACCGGGGAGCTGTTTTTT. It is translated as CASSTGQGATGELFF.

The rearrangement uses TRBV7-9 and TRBJ1-4, with a possible D match to TRBD1 (5 bases). Trimming removed 7 bases from V and 4 bases from J, with 25 bases in between. The CDR3 is made up of 18 amino acids. Per germline, CDR1 SEHNR and CDR2 FQNEAQ (reference sequence). The CDR3 DNA follows: TGTGCCAGCACCTCCGACGGGCGTAGGGGCCCGGATAATGAAAAACTGTTTTTT. Protein: CASTSDGRRGPDNEKLFF.

The chain employs TRBV3-1 (or the pseudogene TRBV3-2) and TRBJ2-5, with D possibly TRBD1 on 5 matching bases. The CDR3 is 18 amino acids. V dropped 1 base and J dropped 1 base, with 19 bases sitting between them. Germline-derived CDR1 and CDR2 are LGHDT and YNNKEL (reference sequence). In nucleotides, the CDR3 is TGTGCCAGCAGCCAAGTTAGGCAGGACAAAATCGTCCAAGAGACCCAGTACTTC. Translating it yields CASSQVRQDKIVQETQYF.

The J gene is TRBJ2-2, the V gene TRBV5-6; the D is unclear. The CDR3 length is 15 residues. Germline CDR1 is SGHDT and CDR2 is YYEEEE. V was pared by 5 bases and J by 1 base, with 12 bases between. CDR3 loop: CASSSGLRNTGELFF. The CDR3 coding sequence is TGTGCCAGCAGTTCGGGTCTACGGAACACCGGGGAGCTGTTTTTT.

The count of this clone is one. The rearrangement joins TRBV14 to TRBJ1-1, with 9 bases matching TRBD1. The CDR3 covers 17 residues. The V segment lost 4 bases and the J segment 1 base; nucleotides outside the gene matches: 10. The germline V gene has CDR1 SGHDN and CDR2 FVKESK. CDR3 protein: CASSPVGQGLWNTEAFF. DNA of the CDR3: TGTGCCAGCAGCCCGGTTGGACAGGGGTTGTGGAACACTGAAGCTTTCTTT.

The chain is built from TRBV5-6 and TRBJ2-1; possibly TRBD1 for D (5 bases). Trimming stripped 4 bases from V and 1 base from J, with 15 bases between. CDR1 and CDR2 from the germline V gene are SGHDT and YYEEEE. The CDR3 is made up of 16 amino acids. Here the CDR3 reads CASSPRTFSSYNEQFF. CDR3 in DNA: TGTGCCAGCAGCCCACGGACATTCAGTTCCTACAATGAGCAGTTCTTC.

The chain has TRBV19 and TRBJ1-5; D perhaps matches TRBD1 (5 bases). CDR1 and CDR2 (germline): LNHDA, SQIVND (reference sequence). The V gene lost 1 base and the J gene lost 4 bases, with 8 bases spanning the gap. This CDR3 is 14 amino acids long. DNA for the CDR3: TGTGCCAGTAGTATAGTACGGGGGAATCAGCCCCAGCATTTT. Translated, it gives CASSIVRGNQPQHF.

The genes are TRBV19 and TRBJ1-3; 8 bases agree with TRBD1. The CDR3 totals 16 residues. With 7 bases clipped from V and 0 bases from J, the junction kept 8 bases outside the gene matches. Germline loops: CDR1 LNHDA, CDR2 SQIVND (reference sequence). In DNA, the CDR3 is TGTGCCAGTACCCGAGGACAGGGTCGCTCTGGAAACACCATATATTTT. This encodes CASTRGQGRSGNTIYF.

The V gene is TRBV6-4, the J gene TRBJ1-5; D unclear. This CDR3 is built from 13 residues. Germline lookup yields CDR1 MRHNA and CDR2 SNTAGT. V dropped 4 bases and J dropped 5 bases, with 9 bases sitting between them. The CDR3 sequence is CASSAERDQPQHF. For the CDR3, the DNA is TGTGCCAGCAGTGCCGAGAGGGATCAGCCCCAGCATTTT.

This chain uses TRBV11-1 with TRBJ1-1, with 8 bases lining up with TRBD1. The CDR3 runs to 15 residues. V dropped 5 bases and J dropped 0; count of bases not matched to a gene: 5. Per the germline V gene, CDR1 is SGHAT and CDR2 is FQDESV (reference sequence). Here the CDR3 DNA reads TGTGCCAGCAGCCCAAAGACAGGGGTGAACACTGAAGCTTTCTTT. Amino acid sequence: CASSPKTGVNTEAFF. The complete variable domain, with remaining parts taken from reference TRBV11-1 and TRBJ1-1, reads EAEVAQSPRYKITEKSQAVAFWCDPISGHATLYWYRQILGQGPELLVQFQDESVVDDSQLPKDRFSAERLKGVDSTLKIQPAELGDSAMYLCASSPKTGVNTEAFFGQGTRLTVV.

The rearrangement joins TRBV28 to TRBJ1-2; weak D call: TRBD1 (5 bases). Germline assignment: CDR1 MDHEN and CDR2 SYDVKM. This CDR3 is built from 13 residues. V was cut by 5 bases and J by 8 bases, with 15 bases left in between. CDR3 amino acids: CASSEPGGRGYTF. In nucleotides, the CDR3 is TGTGCCAGCAGTGAACCGGGGGGACGGGGCTACACCTTC.

This clone was picked up one time. The V gene is TRBV7-9, the J gene TRBJ2-3; the D gene is possibly TRBD2 (6 bases). Germline V gene data show CDR1 as SEHNR and CDR2 as FQNEAQ (reference sequence). V was cut by 1 base and J by 2 bases, with 10 bases left in between. The CDR3 runs 15 residues. Here the CDR3 DNA reads TGTGCCAGCAGCTTAGTTGGGGGGTCCACAGATACGCAGTATTTT. Encoded protein: CASSLVGGSTDTQYF.

V and J are TRBV28 and TRBJ1-6, with TRBD1 as a possible D gene (5 bases). The CDR3 covers 22 residues. The V gene's germline CDR1 is MDHEN and CDR2 SYDVKM. V was cut by 1 base and J by 0 bases, with 25 bases left in between. CDR3 sequence reads: CASSLSALRGHGRSSYNSPLHF. As DNA, the CDR3 is TGTGCCAGCAGTTTATCGGCCCTACGGGGCCACGGGAGGAGCTCCTATAATTCACCCCTCCACTTT.

The V call is TRBV19, the J call TRBJ2-2, with 10 bases aligning to TRBD1. The V gene end was trimmed by 5 bases and the J gene end by 5 bases; junction bases not matched to a gene: 8. The germline gives CDR1 LNHDA, CDR2 SQIVND (reference sequence). CDR3 length: 16 amino acids. CDR3 region: CASSFLTGGGTGELFF. CDR3 coding DNA: TGTGCCAGTAGTTTTCTGACAGGGGGCGGTACCGGGGAGCTGTTTTTT.

The J gene is TRBJ1-1, the V gene TRBV27, with a tentative D call TRBD1 (5 bases). CDR1 is MNHEY and CDR2 is SMNVEV in the germline V gene (reference sequence). The V end lost 3 bases, the J end lost 1 base, and 9 bases lay between the germline ends. CDR3 length: 14 amino acids. CDR3 DNA sequence: TGTGCCAGCAGTTTTAGCAGGGAGAACACTGAAGCTTTCTTT. Its protein product is CASSFSRENTEAFF.

The V gene is TRBV23-1, the J gene TRBJ1-6; tentative D call: TRBD1 (5 bases). TRBV23-1 is an ORF, with its function uncertain. This CDR3 region has 16 residues. V was cut by 1 base and J by 6 bases, with 13 bases left in between. This CDR3 is CASSQYPTGGNSPLHF. The CDR3 DNA reads TGCGCCAGCAGTCAATATCCGACCGGGGGTAATTCACCCCTCCACTTT.

Remarks on this clone: A much larger clonotype is one base distant, so this may be a read error. Different DNA sequences within this sample yield the same CDR3. The chain links TRBV2 to TRBJ1-5, with D perhaps matching TRBD1 (5 bases). The V and J ends lost 4 bases and 0 bases respectively, with 7 bases between them. The V gene's germline CDR1 is SNHLY and CDR2 FYNNEI. The CDR3 covers 14 residues. CDR3 nucleotide sequence: TGTGCCAGCAGTGGACAGATTAGCAATCAGCCCCAGCATTTT. It yields the protein CASSGQISNQPQHF.

The V gene is TRBV3-1 (or the pseudogene TRBV3-2), the J gene TRBJ2-1, with D possibly TRBD1 on 6 matching bases. Germline V gene data show CDR1 as LGHDT and CDR2 as YNNKEL (reference sequence). This CDR3 region has 12 residues. V was clipped by 4 bases and J by 15 bases, with 16 bases between them. CDR3 DNA sequence: TGTGCCAGCAGCCGAGAGAGACAGGTTCGGTTCTTC. Its translation is CASSRERQVRFF.

The table lists this clone with a count of one. The genes are TRBV27 and TRBJ1-1, with 7 bases that match TRBD1. This CDR3 is built from 14 residues. In germline, CDR1 is MNHEY, CDR2 SMNVEV (reference sequence). The V gene end was trimmed by 6 bases and the J gene end by 5 bases; junction bases not matched to a gene: 9. The DNA of the CDR3 is TGTGCCAGCAGCCGACTCCAGGGGGTAACTGAAGCTTTCTTT. Protein sequence: CASSRLQGVTEAFF.

The chain links TRBV7-2 to TRBJ2-3; the D is unclear. The CDR3 is 13 residues long. Germline V gene sequence: CDR1 SGHTA, CDR2 FQGNSA. V was pared by 4 bases and J by 2 bases, with 7 bases between. The CDR3 loop reads CASSSRITDTQYF. The CDR3 DNA reads TGTGCCAGCAGCTCTAGAATCACAGATACGCAGTATTTT.

The chain combines TRBV20-1 with TRBJ2-7; weak D call: TRBD1 (6 bases). The CDR3 loop spans 14 amino acids. V shed 3 bases and J shed 3 bases, with 15 bases lying between them. Germline V gene lookup returns CDR1 DFQATT and CDR2 SNEGSKA (reference sequence). CDR3 in DNA: TGCAGTGCTAGTACAGGGAACCCCGGCTACGAGCAGTACTTC. Translated: CSASTGNPGYEQYF.